These 24 T cell receptor beta chains share one sample of origin, sequenced in a study of T cell clones after liver transplantation. The data were produced by immunoSEQ multiplex PCR, yet TCRdb's version contains in-frame clones alone and is incomplete. The repertoire includes around 43,000 clones, 86% of them detected once, and more than 2% sits in the top ten. Sequencing was performed on CD4+ T cells from blood, taken 24 months after liver transplant. These receptor sequences come from a human patient who received a liver transplant. The graft donor may have contributed some T cells.

The chain joins TRBV11-2 to TRBJ2-5, with D perhaps matching TRBD1 (6 bases). Trimming took 3 bases from V and 4 from J, leaving 9 bases between them. Germline loops: CDR1 SGHAT, CDR2 FQNNGV. CDR3 length: 13 residues. The chain's CDR3 is CASSLWGRETQYF. Written as DNA, the CDR3 is TGTGCCAGCAGCTTGTGGGGGCGAGAGACCCAGTACTTC. Supplemented by reference TRBV11-2 and TRBJ2-5, the full variable domain reads EAGVAQSPRYKIIEKRQSVAFWCNPISGHATLYWYQQILGQGPKLLIQFQNNGVVDDSQLPKDRFSAERLKGVDSTLKIQPAKLEDSAVYLCASSLWGRETQYFGPGTRLLVL.

The rearrangement links TRBV18 to TRBJ2-7; no definite D call. Trimming removed 3 bases at V and 4 bases at J, with 13 bases between. Germline-derived CDR1 and CDR2 are KGHSH and LQKENI. The CDR3 is 14 amino acids. CDR3 region: CASSPNSGSYEQYF. In nucleotides, the CDR3 is TGTGCCAGCTCACCCAATTCGGGCAGTTACGAGCAGTACTTC.

The CDR3: CASSIREPIGELFF. DNA for the CDR3: TGTGCCAGTAGTATTCGGGAACCCATCGGGGAGCTGTTTTTT. The chain joins TRBV19 to TRBJ2-2; D perhaps matches TRBD2 (5 bases). V dropped 3 bases and J dropped 7 bases, with 12 bases sitting between them. The germline V gene has CDR1 LNHDA and CDR2 SQIVND (reference sequence). This CDR3 region has 14 residues.

V usage is TRBV19 and J usage is TRBJ2-7, with no clear D. V dropped 2 bases and J dropped 3 bases, with 11 bases sitting between them. Germline-derived CDR1 and CDR2 are LNHDA and SQIVND (reference sequence). The length of the CDR3 is 14 residues. The CDR3 loop reads CASSINHRHYEQYF. The CDR3 DNA reads as TGTGCCAGTAGTATAAACCACAGACACTACGAGCAGTACTTC.

The chain carries TRBV18 and TRBJ2-3, with TRBD2 matching 9 bases. Trimming removed 3 bases from V and 2 bases from J; junction bases left unmatched: 6. The germline CDR1 and CDR2 sequences are KGHSH and LQKENI. CDR3 length: 16 amino acids. Here the CDR3 DNA reads TGTGCCAGCTCACCGGGAGGCGGGGGGGCCACAGATACGCAGTATTTT. Protein product: CASSPGGGGATDTQYF.

The chain recombines TRBV2 with TRBJ1-2; 7 nucleotides match TRBD1. The CDR3 extends over 14 amino acids. V shed 5 bases and J 1 base; nucleotides not matched to a gene: 4. CDR1 is SNHLY and CDR2 is FYNNEI in the germline V gene. The CDR3 DNA is TGTGCCAGCAGTTGGGACAGAAATAACTATGGCTACACCTTC. Translation gives CASSWDRNNYGYTF.

The genes are TRBV7-8 and TRBJ2-4, with 8 nucleotides matching TRBD1. CDR1 and CDR2 (germline): SGHVS, FQNEAQ. J lost 7 bases, V lost 5 bases, and 7 bases had no gene match. This CDR3 is built from 14 residues. The CDR3 DNA follows: TGTGCCAGCAGCCTGTCGACAGGGGAGAACATTCAGTACTTC. Protein product: CASSLSTGENIQYF.

This chain joins TRBV7-8 and TRBJ1-1; no clear D gene. Per germline, CDR1 SGHVS and CDR2 FQNEAQ. The V end was cut by 4 bases, the J end by 0 bases, with 12 bases between. The CDR3 totals 15 residues. The CDR3 bases are TGTGCCAGCAGCTCCTCCTACGGACTGAACACTGAAGCTTTCTTT. Its translation: CASSSSYGLNTEAFF.

This sequence joins TRBV7-6 and TRBJ2-7, with D uncertain. The CDR3 sequence is 14 residues long. Germline CDR1 and CDR2: SGHVS and FNYEAQ. V was pared by 5 bases and J by 0 bases, with 11 bases between. CDR3 sequence: CASSLQASSYEQYF. For the CDR3, the DNA is TGTGCCAGCAGCCTACAAGCGAGCTCCTACGAGCAGTACTTC.

V usage is TRBV21-1 and J usage is TRBJ2-7; TRBD1 is the table's D call and was not checked against the DNA. TRBV21-1 is a pseudogene segment. CDR3 length: 14 amino acids. The CDR3, as DNA: TGTGCCAGCAGCAAGACATACCCCCGGGACAGGGCAAACTTC. Its protein product is CASSKTYPRDRANF.

The rearrangement uses TRBV18 and TRBJ2-5; D perhaps matches TRBD2 (6 bases). CDR3 length: 15 residues. CDR1 is KGHSH, CDR2 LQKENI, per germline. With 3 bases removed from V and 5 bases from J, the gap between germline ends came to 16 bases. In DNA, the CDR3 is TGTGCCAGCTCACCCAGTGATGCGGGGAGTGAGACCCAGTACTTC. This codes for CASSPSDAGSETQYF.

The chain carries TRBV19 and TRBJ2-5; 10 bases line up with TRBD1. CDR1 is LNHDA and CDR2 is SQIVND in the germline V gene (reference sequence). This CDR3 is built from 16 residues. V was clipped by 3 bases and J by 5 bases; unmatched bases: 9. CDR3 loop: CASSIPGQGGMETQYF. The CDR3 coding sequence is TGTGCCAGTAGTATCCCCGGACAGGGGGGTATGGAGACCCAGTACTTC.

The chain recombines TRBV7-2 with TRBJ2-7, with TRBD2 as a possible D gene (5 bases). The CDR3 runs 15 residues. V lost 5 bases, J lost 3 bases, and 17 bases lay in between. Germline-derived CDR1 and CDR2 are SGHTA and FQGNSA. The CDR3 here is CASSPVDSSGYEQYF. CDR3 DNA sequence: TGTGCCAGCAGCCCAGTGGACTCTTCGGGCTACGAGCAGTACTTC.

The rearrangement links TRBV6-6 to TRBJ2-1; 8 nucleotides line up with TRBD1. The ends lost 5 bases at V and 9 bases at J; junction bases unmatched: 0. The CDR3 sequence is 11 residues long. Germline loops: CDR1 MNHNY, CDR2 SVGAGI (reference sequence). The CDR3 DNA sequence: TGTGCCAGCAGTGGGACAGGTGAGCAGTTCTTC. This sequence encodes CASSGTGEQFF.

This chain connects TRBV7-2 to TRBJ2-1, with unresolved D. V was clipped by 5 bases and J by 1 base, with 15 bases between them. The CDR3 loop spans 16 amino acids. From germline, CDR1 is SGHTA and CDR2 FQGNSA. The CDR3 sequence is CASSLIVIRSYNEQFF. CDR3 nucleotides: TGTGCCAGCAGCCTCATAGTTATTAGGTCCTACAATGAGCAGTTCTTC.

The genes are TRBV14 and TRBJ2-1, with 7 bases lining up with TRBD2. The CDR3 is made up of 17 amino acids. Germline assignment: CDR1 SGHDN and CDR2 FVKESK. Losses at the gene ends were 0 bases for V and 4 bases for J; bases not matched to a gene: 9. The CDR3 protein is CASSQDLPAGAYNEQFF. The CDR3 nucleotides read TGTGCCAGCAGCCAAGACCTACCGGCGGGAGCATACAATGAGCAGTTCTTC. The full variable domain, rest sourced from reference TRBV14 and TRBJ2-1, is EAGVTQFPSHSVIEKGQTVTLRCDPISGHDNLYWYRRVMGKEIKFLLHFVKESKQDESGMPNNRFLAERTGGTYSTLKVQPAELEDSGVYFCASSQDLPAGAYNEQFFGPGTRLTVL.

The rearrangement links TRBV7-9 to TRBJ2-4; no firm D call. Trimming removed 3 bases at V and 8 bases at J, with 11 bases between. Germline-derived CDR1 and CDR2 are SEHNR and FQNEAQ (reference sequence). There are 13 residues in the CDR3. In DNA, the CDR3 is TGTGCCAGCAGCTTGGGAACGGTAGACATTCAGTACTTC. The encoded protein is CASSLGTVDIQYF.

The V call is TRBV6-1, the J call TRBJ2-3; 9 positions agree with TRBD2. This CDR3 region has 15 residues. The germline V gene has CDR1 MNHNS and CDR2 SASEGT. The trim removed 1 base at V and 4 bases at J, leaving 3 bases unmatched. The CDR3 DNA reads TGTGCCAGCAGTGAAGTAGCGGGAGCCGCAGATACGCAGTATTTT. Its protein is CASSEVAGAADTQYF.

V usage is TRBV29-1 and J usage is TRBJ2-2; 8 nucleotides align to TRBD2. CDR3 length: 19 amino acids. Germline CDR1 and CDR2: SQVTM and ANQGSEA. V shed 5 bases and J 2 bases; nucleotides not matched to a gene: 19. The chain's CDR3 is CSVRKRESRGPINTGELFF. The CDR3 bases are TGCAGCGTTCGGAAGCGGGAGAGCCGGGGTCCAATAAACACCGGGGAGCTGTTTTTT.

V usage is TRBV2 and J usage is TRBJ2-1; 10 bases map to TRBD2. Trimming removed 4 bases from V and 4 bases from J; junction bases left unmatched: 7. The CDR3 spans 16 residues. Germline V gene data show CDR1 as SNHLY and CDR2 as FYNNEI. This chain's CDR3 is CASSGSGGAGYNEQFF. The DNA for the CDR3 is TGTGCCAGCAGTGGAAGCGGGGGGGCTGGTTACAATGAGCAGTTCTTC.

This sequence joins TRBV7-2 and TRBJ1-2; TRBD1 agrees at 7 bases. This CDR3 region has 13 residues. Germline CDR1 SGHTA, CDR2 FQGNSA. Trimming cost V 5 bases and J 4 bases; bases outside gene matches: 4. This CDR3 reads CASSPGGSYGYTF. CDR3 in DNA: TGTGCCAGCAGCCCAGGGGGGAGCTATGGCTACACCTTC.

This chain links TRBV14 with TRBJ2-2, with 10 bases lining up with TRBD2. V trimming: 4 bases; J trimming: 0 bases; junction bases outside the gene matches: 5. The CDR3 spans 17 residues. The germline V gene has CDR1 SGHDN and CDR2 FVKESK. CDR3 amino acids: CASSRPTSGANTGELFF. The CDR3 bases are TGTGCCAGCAGCCGACCTACTAGCGGGGCGAACACCGGGGAGCTGTTTTTT.

The J gene is TRBJ1-2, the V gene TRBV28; maybe TRBD1 (5 bases). The CDR3 has 16 residues. V was cut by 5 bases and J by 6 bases, with 22 bases left in between. The V gene's germline CDR1 is MDHEN and CDR2 SYDVKM. The CDR3 reads CASSPLGGLEEHGYTF. DNA for the CDR3: TGTGCCAGCAGTCCCCTCGGGGGACTAGAGGAGCATGGCTACACCTTC.

This sequence joins TRBV6-1 and TRBJ1-1, with D unclear. CDR3 size: 13 residues. Trimming pared 4 bases from V and 1 base from J, leaving 7 bases between. Germline CDR1 and CDR2: MNHNS and SASEGT. The CDR3 DNA sequence: TGTGCCAGCAGTGCTTCGACGAACACTGAAGCTTTCTTT. It is translated as CASSASTNTEAFF.